This T cell receptor beta chain is drawn from a study of blood T cell repertoires in COVID-19. In the study overall: Researchers got acute and convalescent COVID-19 samples from the United States, Italy and Spain.

Libraries were prepared by immunoSEQ multiplex PCR; TCRdb keeps only in-frame clonotypes and omits some of them. The table includes 150,000 or so clones, over 70% detected once. This CDR3 has 14 amino acids. The V and J ends lost 5 bases and 2 bases respectively, with 13 bases between them. Germline CDR1 MDHEN, CDR2 SYDVKM. The gene calls are TRBV28 and TRBJ2-7; TRBD1 is a possible D gene (5 bases). The sequenced material came from peripheral blood. This receptor was identified in a man aged 55-75 years with acute or convalescent COVID-19. As DNA, the CDR3 is TGTGCCAGCAGTCCCGACAGACTCACCTACGAGCAGTACTTC. Its translation: CASSPDRLTYEQYF.